This is a list of T cell receptor beta chains from one sample in a study of cytomegalovirus exposure and HLA in healthy donors. This table comes from immunoSEQ multiplex PCR, and its TCRdb copy is limited to in-frame clones, with some not included. The table lists 90,000 to 140,000 clones, around 74% of them singletons. The sequenced material came from PBMCs. These receptors were taken from a woman in her thirties or forties in good health and CMV-seropositive. The CDR3 runs from the conserved cysteine through the conserved F or W. The order of the fields is V gene, J gene, clone size, D gene, CDR3 protein, CDR3 DNA. The D gene is left open where the match is weak. Clone sizes are given selectively: once, few, many, or a class where the clone is expanded.

>TRBV19|TRBJ2-3|NA|NA
CASSTPVWAGRIDTQYF
TGTGCCAGTAGTACCCCCGTTTGGGCAGGGAGGATAGATACGCAGTATTTT
>TRBV9|TRBJ2-3|NA|TRBD2
CASSRTSGAPSTDTQYF
TGTGCCAGCAGCCGAACTAGCGGGGCCCCAAGCACAGATACGCAGTATTTT
>TRBV6-5|TRBJ1-3|NA|NA
CASSPSDRLDTPLYF
TGTGCCAGCAGCCCCTCTGACAGACTGGATACCCCATTATATTTT
>TRBV19|TRBJ1-1|NA|TRBD1
CASSLQGAVNTEAFF
TGTGCCAGTAGCCTACAGGGGGCTGTGAACACTGAAGCTTTCTTT
>TRBV11-2|TRBJ2-7|NA|TRBD1
CASSFGQGWEQYF
TGTGCCAGCAGCTTCGGACAGGGTTGGGAGCAGTACTTC
>TRBV19|TRBJ2-3|NA|TRBD2
CASSIGTSGGTDTQYF
TGTGCCAGTAGTATTGGCACTAGCGGGGGCACAGATACGCAGTATTTT
>TRBV7-9|TRBJ1-2|NA|NA
CASSQFSPFGETNYGYTF
TGTGCCAGCAGCCAATTTTCCCCGTTCGGAGAAACTAACTATGGCTACACCTTC
>TRBV15|TRBJ1-1|once|NA
CATSRDIPAEAFF
TGTGCCACCAGCAGGGACATTCCGGCTGAAGCTTTCTTT
>TRBV6-4|TRBJ2-3|once|NA
CASSEAQGENYATQYF
TGTGCCAGCAGTGAAGCACAGGGAGAGAATTACGCTACGCAGTATTTT
>TRBV27|TRBJ1-4|NA|NA
CASSQTPRGWEKLFF
TGTGCCAGCAGTCAGACCCCAAGGGGGTGGGAAAAACTGTTTTTT
>TRBV28|TRBJ2-7|NA|TRBD2
CASNQRTSGAYEQYF
TGTGCCAGTAACCAAAGGACTAGCGGGGCCTACGAGCAGTACTTC
>TRBV27|TRBJ1-6|NA|NA
CASSLEGVPYNSPLHF
TGTGCCAGCAGCCTTGAAGGGGTACCCTATAATTCACCCCTCCACTTT
>TRBV2|TRBJ2-2|NA|NA
CASRAVGGVGELFF
TGTGCCAGCAGAGCCGTGGGGGGAGTCGGGGAGCTGTTTTTT
>TRBV15|TRBJ2-4|NA|NA
CATSRDVGEYRNIQYF
TGTGCCACCAGCAGAGATGTCGGGGAATATCGCAACATTCAGTACTTC
>TRBV28|TRBJ2-4|NA|NA
CASSSMTDWQPKNIQYF
TGTGCCAGCAGTTCAATGACAGACTGGCAGCCCAAAAACATTCAGTACTTC
>TRBV2|TRBJ2-2|NA|TRBD2
CASSEAGGHTGELFF
TGTGCCAGCAGTGAGGCGGGAGGTCACACCGGGGAGCTGTTTTTT